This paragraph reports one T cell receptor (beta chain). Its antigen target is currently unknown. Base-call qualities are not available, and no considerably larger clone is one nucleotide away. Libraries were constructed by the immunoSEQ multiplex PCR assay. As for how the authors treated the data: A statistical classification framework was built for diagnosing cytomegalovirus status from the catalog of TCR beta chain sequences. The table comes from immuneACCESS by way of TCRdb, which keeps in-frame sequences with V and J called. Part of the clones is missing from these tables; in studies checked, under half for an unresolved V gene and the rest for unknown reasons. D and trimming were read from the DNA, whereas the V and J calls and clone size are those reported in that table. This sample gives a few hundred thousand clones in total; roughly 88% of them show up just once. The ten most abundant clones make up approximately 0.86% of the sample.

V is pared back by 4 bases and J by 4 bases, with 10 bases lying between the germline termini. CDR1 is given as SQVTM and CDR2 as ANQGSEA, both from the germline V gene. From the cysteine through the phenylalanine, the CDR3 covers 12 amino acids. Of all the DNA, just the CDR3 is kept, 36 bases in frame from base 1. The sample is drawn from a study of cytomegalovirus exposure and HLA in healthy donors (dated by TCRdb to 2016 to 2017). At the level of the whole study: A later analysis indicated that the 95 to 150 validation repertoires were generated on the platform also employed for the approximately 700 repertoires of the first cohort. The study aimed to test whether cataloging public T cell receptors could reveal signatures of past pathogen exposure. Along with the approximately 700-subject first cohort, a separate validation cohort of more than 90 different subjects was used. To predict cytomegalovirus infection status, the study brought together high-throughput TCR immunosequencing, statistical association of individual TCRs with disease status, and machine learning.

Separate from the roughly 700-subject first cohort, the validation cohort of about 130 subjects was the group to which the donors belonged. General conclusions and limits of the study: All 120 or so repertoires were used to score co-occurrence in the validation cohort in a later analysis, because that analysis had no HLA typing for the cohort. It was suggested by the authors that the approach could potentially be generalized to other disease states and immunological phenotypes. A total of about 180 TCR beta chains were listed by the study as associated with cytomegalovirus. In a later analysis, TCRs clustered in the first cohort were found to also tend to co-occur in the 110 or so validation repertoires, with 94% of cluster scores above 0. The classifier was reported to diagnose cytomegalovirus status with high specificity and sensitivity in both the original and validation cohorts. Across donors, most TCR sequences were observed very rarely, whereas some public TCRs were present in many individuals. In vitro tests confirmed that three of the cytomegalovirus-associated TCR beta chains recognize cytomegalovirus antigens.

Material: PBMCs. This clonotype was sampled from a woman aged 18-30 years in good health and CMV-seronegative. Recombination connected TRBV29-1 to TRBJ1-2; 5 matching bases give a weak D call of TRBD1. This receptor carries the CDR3 CSVGGLLYGYTF. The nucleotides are TGCAGCGTTGGGGGACTGCTCTATGGCTACACCTTC. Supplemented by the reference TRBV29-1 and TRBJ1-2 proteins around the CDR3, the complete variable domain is SAVISQKPSRDICQRGTSLTIQCQVDSQVTMMFWYRQQPGQSLTLIATANQGSEATYESGFVIDKFPISRPNLTFSTLTVSNMSPEDSSIYLCSVGGLLYGYTFGSGTRLTVV.